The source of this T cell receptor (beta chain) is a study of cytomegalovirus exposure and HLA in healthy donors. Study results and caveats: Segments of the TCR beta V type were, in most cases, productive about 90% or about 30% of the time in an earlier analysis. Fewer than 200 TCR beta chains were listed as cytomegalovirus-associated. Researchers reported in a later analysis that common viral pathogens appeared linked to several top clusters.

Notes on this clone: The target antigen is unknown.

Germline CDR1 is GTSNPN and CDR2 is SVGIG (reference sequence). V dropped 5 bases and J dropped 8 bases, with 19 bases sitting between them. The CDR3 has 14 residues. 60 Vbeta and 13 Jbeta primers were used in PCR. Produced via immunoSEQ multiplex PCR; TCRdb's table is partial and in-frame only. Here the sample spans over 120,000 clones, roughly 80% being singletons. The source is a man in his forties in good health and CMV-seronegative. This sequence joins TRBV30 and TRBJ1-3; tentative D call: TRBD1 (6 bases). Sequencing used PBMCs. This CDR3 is CAWENRQATYTIYF. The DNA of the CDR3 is TGTGCCTGGGAGAACCGACAGGCGACATACACCATATATTTT.